Below are 20 T cell receptor beta chains sequenced from a single sample in a study of T cell responses to AZD1222 COVID-19 vaccine. The table came from immunoSEQ multiplex PCR; TCRdb's copy has only in-frame clones and leaves some out. The repertoire has about 140,000 clones, just under 95% of them found once; the top ten carry roughly 12%. This specimen was peripheral blood, taken after recovery from COVID-19. The source is an adult who had recovered from COVID-19.

This rearrangement joins TRBV30 to TRBJ2-2, with D tentatively TRBD1 (7 bases). Germline-derived CDR1 and CDR2 are GTSNPN and SVGIG (reference sequence). V was clipped by 0 bases and J by 5 bases, with 13 bases between them. The CDR3 length is 15 residues. The CDR3 nucleotides are TGTGCCTGGAGTGTATGGGCAGGGGGGACCGGGGAGCTGTTTTTT. Translating it yields CAWSVWAGGTGELFF.

The chain is built from TRBV19 and TRBJ2-2; D is unresolved. V lost 3 bases and J lost 0, with 11 bases in between. The CDR3 contains 16 residues. Germline V gives CDR1 LNHDA, CDR2 SQIVND (reference sequence). The CDR3 region is CASSMRQSTNTGELFF. CDR3 nucleotide sequence: TGTGCCAGTAGTATGAGGCAGAGTACGAACACCGGGGAGCTGTTTTTT.

V usage is TRBV7-9 and J usage is TRBJ1-2; D not resolved. The V end lost 2 bases, the J end lost 8 bases, and 15 bases lay between the germline ends. Germline loops: CDR1 SEHNR, CDR2 FQNEAQ (reference sequence). The CDR3 is made up of 14 amino acids. The CDR3 coding sequence is TGTGCCAGCAGCTTAATGGTGACGGCGAGCGGCTACACCTTC. It specifies CASSLMVTASGYTF.

This clone has a single count. CDR3 bases: TGCAGCGTGCGGACTATTCACTCCTACGAGCAGTACTTC. Its translation is CSVRTIHSYEQYF. The chain is built from TRBV29-1 and TRBJ2-7; a weak D match, TRBD2 (6 bases). CDR1 and CDR2 (germline): SQVTM, ANQGSEA. The length of the CDR3 is 13 residues. Between the trimmed V and J ends, which lost 6 bases and 0 bases, there was a span of 12 bases.

V gene TRBV2 combines with J gene TRBJ2-5, with D hard to call. Germline V CDR1 and CDR2: SNHLY, FYNNEI. This CDR3 spans 11 amino acids. The germline V and J ends were trimmed by 7 bases and 3 bases, with 6 bases remaining between them. The CDR3 here is CASKLEETQYF. The CDR3 DNA sequence: TGTGCCAGCAAATTGGAAGAGACCCAGTACTTC.

This clone came up once. J is TRBJ2-7 and V is TRBV10-3, with no clear D. With 4 bases removed from V and 5 bases from J, the gap between germline ends came to 18 bases. The germline CDR1 and CDR2 sequences are ENHRY and SYGVKD. This CDR3 has 15 amino acids. CDR3 region: CAISGENGRANEQYF. The CDR3 region has the DNA TGTGCCATCAGTGGGGAAAACGGACGAGCAAACGAGCAGTACTTC.

V is TRBV28 and J is TRBJ1-1, with D unclear. The CDR3 is 14 amino acids. Germline CDR1 reads MDHEN; CDR2 reads SYDVKM. Trimming left V 3 bases short and J 5 bases short, with 13 bases between. CDR3: CASSLSWLKTEAFF. The CDR3 DNA reads TGTGCCAGCAGTTTGTCGTGGCTTAAAACTGAAGCTTTCTTT.

The CDR3 bases are TGTGCCAGCAGCTTAATTGGCGGGGCGGACAATGAGCAGTTCTTC. Translated, it gives CASSLIGGADNEQFF. The V gene is TRBV7-3, the J gene TRBJ2-1, with D possibly TRBD2 on 6 matching bases. CDR1 is SGHTA, CDR2 FQGTGA, per germline. The CDR3 is 15 amino acids. V lost 1 base to trimming and J lost 5 bases, with 12 bases between them.

The chain joins TRBV6-5 to TRBJ2-7; 12 bases are shared with TRBD2. Germline CDR1 reads MNHEY; CDR2 reads SVGAGI. The CDR3 length is 16 residues. V lost 2 bases and J lost 7; bases outside the gene matches: 9. The CDR3 loop is CASSYPGLAGQGEQYF. The CDR3 DNA reads TGTGCCAGCAGTTACCCCGGACTAGCGGGACAGGGGGAGCAGTACTTC.

The chain carries TRBV5-1 and TRBJ1-1; 8 bases are a match to TRBD1. The CDR3 is made up of 16 amino acids. The V gene end was trimmed by 0 bases and the J gene end by 3 bases; junction bases not matched to a gene: 7. Germline CDR1 reads SGHRS; CDR2 reads YFSETQ. The CDR3 DNA reads TGCGCCAGCAGCTTGGGAGACAGGGGATATGACACTGAAGCTTTCTTT. This translates into CASSLGDRGYDTEAFF. The full variable domain, in which reference TRBV5-1 and TRBJ1-1 provide the parts outside the CDR3, is KAGVTQTPRYLIKTRGQQVTLSCSPISGHRSVSWYQQTPGQGLQFLFEYFSETQRNKGNFPGRFSGRQFSNSRSEMNVSTLELGDSALYLCASSLGDRGYDTEAFFGQGTRLTVV.

The chain has TRBV7-3 and TRBJ2-2; D call uncertain. Trimming took 4 bases from V and 0 from J, leaving 12 bases between them. Germline V gene lookup returns CDR1 SGHTA and CDR2 FQGTGA. The CDR3 sequence is 16 residues long. CDR3 DNA: TGTGCCAGCAGCTACGTCGGAGACGCGAACACCGGGGAGCTGTTTTTT. Encoded protein: CASSYVGDANTGELFF.

CDR3 sequence: CASRAGTAIVGGNTIYF. The CDR3 DNA reads TGTGCCAGCAGGGCCGGGACAGCTATAGTCGGAGGAAACACCATATATTTT. The rearrangement joins TRBV2 to TRBJ1-3; 7 bases match TRBD1. The trim removed 6 bases at V and 4 bases at J, leaving 15 bases unmatched. Germline V gene sequence: CDR1 SNHLY, CDR2 FYNNEI. This CDR3 comprises 17 residues. The full variable domain, with the rest looked up from reference TRBV2 and TRBJ1-3, is EPEVTQTPSHQVTQMGQEVILRCVPISNHLYFYWYRQILGQKVEFLVSFYNNEISEKSEIFDDQFSVERPDGSNFTLKIRSTKLEDSAMYFCASRAGTAIVGGNTIYFGEGSWLTVV.

The chain employs TRBV28 and TRBJ1-2; D possibly corresponds to TRBD1 (6 bases). The CDR3 length is 16 residues. V lost 6 bases and J lost 4, with 21 bases in between. Germline V gene sequence: CDR1 MDHEN, CDR2 SYDVKM. The CDR3 loop reads CASSSMGAGVVYGYTF. CDR3 bases: TGTGCCAGCAGCTCCATGGGGGCGGGGGTAGTCTATGGCTACACCTTC.

The CDR3 sequence: CASSQQTRSFTEAFF. In nucleotides, the CDR3 is TGCGCCAGCAGCCAGCAAACCCGTAGCTTCACTGAAGCTTTCTTT. The chain couples TRBV4-1 to TRBJ1-1; D unclear. Looked up from germline, CDR1 is MGHRA and CDR2 is YSYEKL. The CDR3 length is 15 residues. Trimming took 3 bases from V and 4 from J, leaving 15 bases between them.

V gene TRBV27 combines with J gene TRBJ2-7; TRBD2 agrees at 11 bases. This CDR3 is built from 15 residues. The V segment lost 5 bases and the J segment 3 bases; nucleotides outside the gene matches: 6. The germline V gene has CDR1 MNHEY and CDR2 SMNVEV (reference sequence). The CDR3 protein is CASSLGTSGLYEQYF. The CDR3 coding sequence is TGTGCCAGCAGTCTCGGGACTAGCGGACTCTACGAGCAGTACTTC.

V usage is TRBV28 and J usage is TRBJ2-7; 8 bases match TRBD2. CDR1 MDHEN and CDR2 SYDVKM come from the germline V gene. V trimming: 6 bases; J trimming: 3 bases; junction bases outside the gene matches: 4. The length of the CDR3 is 13 residues. The CDR3 coding sequence is TGTGCCAGCAGGCTAGCGGGCCTCTACGAGCAGTACTTC. Amino acid sequence: CASRLAGLYEQYF.

This sequence joins TRBV6-6 and TRBJ2-4; TRBD1 matches 7 bases. The CDR3 spans 16 residues. Germline values: CDR1 MNHNY, CDR2 SVGAGI (reference sequence). Unmatched junction bases numbered 2, after V lost 0 bases and J lost 0 bases. CDR3 sequence reads: CASSYSQGLAKNIQYF. As DNA, the CDR3 is TGTGCCAGCAGTTACTCACAGGGGTTAGCCAAAAACATTCAGTACTTC.

The chain links TRBV15 to TRBJ1-2; a possible D gene is TRBD1 (5 bases). The CDR3 loop spans 15 amino acids. V shed 1 base and J shed 0 bases, with 9 bases lying between them. Germline CDR1 LNHNV, CDR2 YYDKDF (reference sequence). DNA for the CDR3: TGTGCCACCAGCAGAGTCGGGGACGCTAACTATGGCTACACCTTC. Amino acids: CATSRVGDANYGYTF. The variable domain in full, completed from reference TRBV15 and TRBJ1-2, reads DAMVIQNPRYQVTQFGKPVTLSCSQTLNHNVMYWYQQKSSQAPKLLFHYYDKDFNNEADTPDNFQSRRPNTSFCFLDIRSPGLGDTAMYLCATSRVGDANYGYTFGSGTRLTVV.

This clone was seen once. The chain has TRBV11-3 and TRBJ1-1; D possibly corresponds to TRBD1 (6 bases). This CDR3 has 16 amino acids. Germline assignment: CDR1 SGHNT and CDR2 YENEEA. Trimming took off 5 bases at V and 1 base at J, with 17 bases between the two ends. The CDR3 sequence is CASSPDRSRPNTEAFF. CDR3 DNA sequence: TGTGCCAGCAGCCCCGACAGGAGTCGGCCGAACACTGAAGCTTTCTTT. The full variable domain, completed using reference TRBV11-3 and TRBJ1-1, is EAGVVQSPRYKIIEKKQPVAFWCNPISGHNTLYWYLQNLGQGPELLIRYENEEAVDDSQLPKDRFSAERLKGVDSTLKIQPAELGDSAVYLCASSPDRSRPNTEAFFGQGTRLTVV.

V and J are TRBV18 and TRBJ2-7; 9 nucleotides align to TRBD2. CDR3 length equals 13 residues. Trimming removed 6 bases from V and 4 bases from J; junction bases left unmatched: 4. Germline loops: CDR1 KGHSH, CDR2 LQKENI. The CDR3 spells CASSTTSGYEQYF. The CDR3 bases are TGTGCCAGCTCTACGACTAGCGGATACGAGCAGTACTTC.